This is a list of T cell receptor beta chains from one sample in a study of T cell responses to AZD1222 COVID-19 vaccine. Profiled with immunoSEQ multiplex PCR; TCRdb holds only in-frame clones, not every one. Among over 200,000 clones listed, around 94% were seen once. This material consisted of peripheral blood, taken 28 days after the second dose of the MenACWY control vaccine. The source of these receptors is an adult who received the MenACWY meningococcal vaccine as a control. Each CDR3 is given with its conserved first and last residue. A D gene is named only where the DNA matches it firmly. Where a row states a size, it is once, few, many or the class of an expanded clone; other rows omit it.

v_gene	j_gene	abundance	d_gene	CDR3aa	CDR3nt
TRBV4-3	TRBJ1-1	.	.	CASSQDWGGTEAFF	TGCGCCAGCAGCCAAGATTGGGGGGGTACTGAAGCTTTCTTT
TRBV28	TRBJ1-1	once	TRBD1	CASSPTGGAGAFF	TGTGCCAGCAGTCCTACAGGGGGCGCGGGAGCTTTCTTT
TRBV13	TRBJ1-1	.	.	CASTPGHMNTEAFF	TGTGCCAGCACCCCGGGACACATGAACACTGAAGCTTTCTTT
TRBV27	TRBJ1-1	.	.	CASSSSTGNTEAFF	TGTGCCAGCAGTTCCTCGACAGGCAACACTGAAGCTTTCTTT
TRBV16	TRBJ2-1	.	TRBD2	CASSSSGSSYNEQFF	TGTGCCAGCAGCAGTAGCGGGTCCTCCTACAATGAGCAGTTCTTC
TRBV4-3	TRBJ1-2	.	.	CASSQEVPGATYGYTF	TGCGCCAGCAGCCAAGAGGTTCCAGGGGCTACTTATGGCTACACCTTC
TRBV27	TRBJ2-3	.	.	CASSLGRDGSDTQYF	TGTGCCAGCAGTTTAGGGCGGGACGGCTCAGATACGCAGTATTTT
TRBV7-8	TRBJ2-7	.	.	CASSLVGTYEQYF	TGTGCCAGCAGCTTAGTCGGGACCTACGAGCAGTACTTC
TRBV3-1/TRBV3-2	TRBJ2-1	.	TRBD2	CASSLRRGGLNEQFF	TGTGCCAGCAGCCTACGACGGGGGGGCCTCAATGAGCAGTTCTTC
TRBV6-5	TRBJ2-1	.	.	CASSYSQGRSTEQFF	TGTGCCAGCAGTTACTCCCAGGGGAGGTCAACCGAGCAGTTCTTC
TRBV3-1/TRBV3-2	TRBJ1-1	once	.	CASSQEGTEAFF	TGTGCCAGCAGCCAAGAAGGAACTGAAGCTTTCTTT
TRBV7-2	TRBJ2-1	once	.	CASSFRQTYNEQFF	TGTGCCAGCAGCTTCCGACAGACCTACAATGAGCAGTTCTTC
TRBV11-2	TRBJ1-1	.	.	CASSARPPRTGRGEAFF	TGTGCCAGCAGCGCCCGCCCCCCACGAACAGGGAGAGGTGAAGCTTTCTTT
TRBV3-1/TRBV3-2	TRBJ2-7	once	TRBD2	CASSQDLGLSYEQYF	TGTGCCAGCAGCCAAGATCTGGGACTATCCTACGAGCAGTACTTC
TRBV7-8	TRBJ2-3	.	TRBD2	CASSPSTSGGAYTQYF	TGTGCCAGCAGCCCGTCGACTAGCGGGGGGGCGTATACGCAGTATTTT
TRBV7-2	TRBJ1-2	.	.	CASSLEGYGYTF	TGTGCCAGCAGCTTAGAGGGATATGGCTACACCTTC
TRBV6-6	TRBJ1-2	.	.	CASSYSIPGKNRSYTF	TGTGCCAGCAGTTACTCGATCCCGGGGAAGAATCGCAGCTACACCTTC
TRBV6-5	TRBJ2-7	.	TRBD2	CASSYGREPGEQYF	TGTGCCAGCAGTTACGGGCGGGAGCCGGGCGAGCAGTACTTC